This T cell receptor beta chain was obtained from a study of shared clonotypes between healthy human individuals. Study-wide background: Donors had three CD4 naive, three CD4 memory, two CD8 naive and one CD8 memory plate apiece.

Remarks on this clone: Its antigen is unknown.

Repertoires were generated with immunoSEQ multiplex PCR, while TCRdb's copy carries only in-frame clones and drops some. The data show about 1.1 million clones, roughly 80% seen once. Trimming left V 1 base short and J 5 bases short, with 11 bases between. The germline CDR1 and CDR2 sequences are MGHRA and YSYEKL. The CDR3 sequence is 14 residues long. Study-level points and caveats: Rarefaction indicated that sorted-subset sequencing remained incomplete although depth was large.

The sequencing sample was made of memory CD4+ T cells from PBMCs. Subset given: CD45RA-negative fraction. J is TRBJ1-2 and V is TRBV4-1, with D perhaps TRBD1 (6 bases). The clonotype originates from a young man in good health. Some clones in this sample may be carry-over from other donors' samples. CDR3 region: CASSQGSGAYGYTF. CDR3 sequence (DNA): TGCGCCAGCAGCCAAGGATCGGGGGCTTATGGCTACACCTTC.